One T cell receptor beta chain is described in this entry. Its antigen is unidentified. V was pared by 0 bases and J by 2 bases, with 7 bases between. CDR3 length: 14 residues. Germline CDR1 MNHEY, CDR2 SVGAGI. Data came from immunoSEQ multiplex PCR; TCRdb stores just in-frame clones and leaves some out. This table has under 40,000 clones, 75% to 95% appearing once. The data originate from a study of regulatory dendritic cells for organ transplantation. The study, taken as a whole, reports: Mature dendritic cells appeared to drive more memory CD8+ clonal expansion than regulatory ones. Of resting T cell subsets, memory CD8+ had the most alloreactive clonotypes.

The chain has TRBV6-5 and TRBJ1-2; unclear D gene. Input material: naive CD8+ T cells from blood. Subset defined: CD45RA+ naive T cells. This clonotype originated in a human donor in good health. As DNA, the CDR3 is TGTGCCAGCAGTTACTCCCGGCAGAACTATGGCTACACCTTC. Translated: CASSYSRQNYGYTF.